A single sample is the source of the 26 T cell receptor beta chains below, sequenced in a study of T-cell memory formation after mild COVID-19. TCRdb passed the 5' RACE reads through MiXCR, listing each CDR3 protein once. Among approximately 210,000 distinct CDR3 sequences listed, roughly a tenth were seen once. Material: PBMCs or a T cell subset sorted from them (not recorded which). The source of these receptors is a man aged 18 to 30 who had mild COVID-19 (a few samples of this study predate the infection). Cell type and time point are not known.

V usage is TRBV6-2 or TRBV6-3 and J usage is TRBJ2-4; D gene unclear. Germline CDR1 is MNHEY and CDR2 is SVGEGT. The CDR3 has 12 amino acids. V lost 2 bases and J 5 bases, leaving 4 bases between the germline ends. Written as DNA, the CDR3 is TGTGCCAGCAGTTACCCGGAAAACATTCAGTACTTC. Encoded protein: CASSYPENIQYF.

This clonotype turned up a few times. This sequence joins TRBV12-3 or TRBV12-4 and TRBJ2-3; 8 bases align to TRBD1. This CDR3 region has 15 residues. J lost 3 bases, V lost 3 bases, and 5 bases had no gene match. The CDR3 reads CASSLQGALTDTQYF. In nucleotides, the CDR3 is TGTGCCAGCAGTTTGCAGGGGGCTTTGACAGATACGCAGTATTTT.

A few counts support this clonotype. The chain couples TRBV28 to TRBJ2-3; 9 bases map to TRBD2. The CDR3 spans 16 residues. Trimming removed 6 bases from V and 7 bases from J; junction bases left unmatched: 14. Germline V gene lookup returns CDR1 MDHEN and CDR2 SYDVKM. CDR3 amino acids: CASSPWGAGGRHTQYF. The CDR3 coding sequence is TGTGCCAGCAGCCCCTGGGGGGCGGGGGGGCGTCATACGCAGTATTTT.

This clonotype showed up just a few times. The rearrangement uses TRBV11-2 and TRBJ2-1; a possible D gene is TRBD2 (5 bases). There are 14 residues in the CDR3. V was clipped by 5 bases and J by 6 bases, with 14 bases between them. Germline V lookup: CDR1 SGHAT, CDR2 FQNNGV. The CDR3 bases are TGTGCCAGCAGCGCCCGGCCCGGGGTCAATGAGCAGTTCTTC. This encodes CASSARPGVNEQFF.

The rearrangement links TRBV5-1 to TRBJ2-7; D is undetermined. This CDR3 spans 13 amino acids. Germline V gene lookup returns CDR1 SGHRS and CDR2 YFSETQ. V was clipped by 3 bases and J by 3 bases, with 10 bases between them. This chain's CDR3 is CASSSLDVYEQYF. CDR3 nucleotides: TGCGCCAGCAGCTCCTTGGACGTCTACGAGCAGTACTTC. The entire variable domain, with the rest obtained from reference TRBV5-1 and TRBJ2-7, is as follows: KAGVTQTPRYLIKTRGQQVTLSCSPISGHRSVSWYQQTPGQGLQFLFEYFSETQRNKGNFPGRFSGRQFSNSRSEMNVSTLELGDSALYLCASSSLDVYEQYFGPGTRLTVT.

This clonotype has only a few counts. The chain has TRBV28 and TRBJ1-2, with a tentative D call TRBD1 (5 bases). CDR1 is MDHEN, CDR2 SYDVKM, per germline. Trimming pared 2 bases from V and 0 bases from J, leaving 7 bases between. This CDR3 region has 14 residues. CDR3 DNA sequence: TGTGCCAGCAGTTTAGGGGGTGCTAACTATGGCTACACCTTC. It translates to CASSLGGANYGYTF.

Only a few counts were recorded for this clonotype. V gene TRBV12-5 combines with J gene TRBJ2-2; a weak D match, TRBD1 (5 bases). The V end was cut by 5 bases, the J end by 1 base, with 5 bases between. The CDR3 runs to 13 residues. Looked up from germline, CDR1 is LGHNT and CDR2 is FRNRAP. The CDR3 bases are TGTGCTAGTGGTACAGGGAACACCGGGGAGCTGTTTTTT. This sequence encodes CASGTGNTGELFF.

This clonotype has a count of ten or more. This chain joins TRBV7-2 and TRBJ1-1; weak D call: TRBD1 (5 bases). Looked up from germline, CDR1 is SGHTA and CDR2 is FQGNSA. CDR3 length equals 15 residues. The V end lost 3 bases, the J end lost 1 base, and 12 bases lay between the germline ends. The CDR3 loop is CASSFTGTTNTEAFF. The CDR3 DNA follows: TGTGCCAGCAGCTTTACGGGGACCACGAACACTGAAGCTTTCTTT.

This clonotype was picked up a small number of times. This rearrangement joins TRBV3-1 to TRBJ2-3; D is perhaps TRBD2 (7 bases). CDR3 length: 17 amino acids. The V gene lost 1 base and the J gene lost 4 bases, with 18 bases spanning the gap. Germline V gives CDR1 LGHDT, CDR2 YNNKEL (reference sequence). This chain's CDR3 is CASSQGWRRGPSDTQYF. In DNA, the CDR3 is TGTGCCAGCAGCCAAGGTTGGCGGCGGGGGCCATCAGATACGCAGTATTTT.

The gene calls are TRBV4-2 and TRBJ1-1; D unclear. Between the trimmed V and J ends, which lost 2 bases and 0 bases, there was a span of 7 bases. This CDR3 is 14 amino acids long. Germline V CDR1 and CDR2: LGHNA, YNFKEQ. The CDR3 sequence is CASSQRGMNTEAFF. The CDR3 DNA reads as TGTGCCAGCAGCCAAAGAGGGATGAACACTGAAGCTTTCTTT.

This clonotype was picked up many times. The V gene is TRBV12-3 or TRBV12-4, the J gene TRBJ1-5; D remains unclear. V lost 6 bases, J lost 9 bases, and 15 bases lay in between. CDR3 size: 13 residues. CDR3 nucleotides: TGTGCCAGCAGCCCTAGCCCGGCCTCGCCCCAGCATTTT. This gives the protein CASSPSPASPQHF.

The chain uses TRBV6-5 and TRBJ1-4, with a possible D match to TRBD1 (5 bases). The germline V gene has CDR1 MNHEY and CDR2 SVGAGI. Trimming removed 2 bases at V and 0 bases at J, with 13 bases between. This CDR3 contains 17 residues. This CDR3 reads CASSYVFRGATNEKLFF. The DNA of the CDR3 is TGTGCCAGCAGTTACGTTTTTCGGGGGGCAACTAATGAAAAACTGTTTTTT.

This clonotype was observed a few times. The chain is built from TRBV4-1 and TRBJ1-4; the D gene is possibly TRBD1 (5 bases). Trimming cost V 0 bases and J 7 bases, with 12 bases left between them. The CDR3 is 15 amino acids. Germline V gene sequence: CDR1 MGHRA, CDR2 YSYEKL. The CDR3 loop reads CASSQEWGVGEKLFF. Here the CDR3 DNA reads TGCGCCAGCAGCCAAGAATGGGGGGTCGGTGAAAAACTGTTTTTT.

This clonotype was seen a few times. The chain is built from TRBV3-1 and TRBJ2-2, with 8 bases that match TRBD2. In germline, CDR1 is LGHDT, CDR2 YNNKEL (reference sequence). The CDR3 extends over 15 amino acids. With V trimmed by 6 bases and J by 4 bases, 7 bases remained unmatched. CDR3 sequence: CASSSAGVATGELFF. The CDR3 DNA sequence: TGTGCCAGCAGTTCAGCGGGGGTAGCCACCGGGGAGCTGTTTTTT.

This clonotype has a handful of counts. The rearrangement uses TRBV20-1 and TRBJ1-5, with no clear D. The CDR3 extends over 9 amino acids. Trimming took 3 bases from V and 8 from J, leaving 2 bases between them. Germline V gene lookup returns CDR1 DFQATT and CDR2 SNEGSKA (reference sequence). The CDR3 bases are TGCAGTGCTAGTGAGCCCCAGCATTTT. Translation: CSASEPQHF.

In its sample, this clonotype was seen a few times. The rearrangement links TRBV5-4 to TRBJ1-1; D perhaps matches TRBD1 (5 bases). The CDR3 sequence is 18 residues long. The ends were cut back, 0 bases at V and 1 base at J, with 19 bases in the middle. Germline V gene sequence: CDR1 SGHNT, CDR2 YYREEE (reference sequence). CDR3 nucleotide sequence: TGTGCCAGCAGCTTGGAGGTTATGCGGGGCGGAGGGAACACTGAAGCTTTCTTT. Amino acids: CASSLEVMRGGGNTEAFF.

This clonotype was seen at least ten times. The chain combines TRBV5-1 with TRBJ1-1, with 7 bases that match TRBD1. There are 14 residues in the CDR3. V gave up 3 bases and J gave up 4 bases; unmatched junction bases: 6. Germline V lookup: CDR1 SGHRS, CDR2 YFSETQ. The CDR3 sequence: CASSSQGMGTEAFF. The CDR3 region has the DNA TGCGCCAGCAGCTCACAGGGGATGGGCACTGAAGCTTTCTTT.

This clonotype was seen more than once but under ten times. V gene TRBV5-6 combines with J gene TRBJ2-1, with D possibly TRBD1 on 5 matching bases. Trimming pared 4 bases from V and 9 bases from J, leaving 8 bases between. The CDR3 consists of 11 residues. Germline loops: CDR1 SGHDT, CDR2 YYEEEE. The CDR3: CASSEGVEQFF. In DNA form, the CDR3 reads TGTGCCAGCAGCGAAGGGGTTGAGCAGTTCTTC.

The rearrangement links TRBV12-3 or TRBV12-4 to TRBJ1-1, with D possibly matching TRBD1 (6 bases). CDR3 length: 15 amino acids. V lost 5 bases and J lost 8, with 21 bases in between. CDR3 sequence (DNA): TGTGCCAGCAGTCTACATATTTGGACAGAGTCAGAAGCTTTCTTT. The encoded protein is CASSLHIWTESEAFF.

The V and J genes are TRBV4-1 and TRBJ2-1, with D possibly matching TRBD2 (6 bases). The CDR3 sequence is 15 residues long. CDR1 and CDR2 from the germline V gene are MGHRA and YSYEKL. Trimming took 0 bases from V and 6 from J, leaving 12 bases between them. The CDR3, as DNA: TGCGCCAGCAGCCAAGATATTCAGGGAGGCAATGAGCAGTTCTTC. This gives the protein CASSQDIQGGNEQFF.

This clonotype was observed a handful of times. The V gene is TRBV3-1, the J gene TRBJ2-1; a weak D match, TRBD2 (5 bases). The CDR3 runs 16 residues. Germline CDR1 LGHDT, CDR2 YNNKEL (reference sequence). The V end lost 0 bases, the J end lost 7 bases, and 16 bases lay between the germline ends. This CDR3 reads CASSQERVGGENEQFF. The DNA for the CDR3 is TGTGCCAGCAGCCAAGAGCGGGTAGGAGGAGAGAATGAGCAGTTCTTC.

This clonotype has a count of ten or more. This chain joins TRBV12-3 or TRBV12-4 and TRBJ1-6, with 7 bases identical to TRBD1. The trim removed 6 bases at V and 7 bases at J, leaving 6 bases unmatched. The CDR3 length is 14 residues. Here the CDR3 DNA reads TGTGCCAGCAGCTGGACAGGAGGAAATTCACCCCTCCACTTT. Translated, it gives CASSWTGGNSPLHF.

This clonotype was picked up a small number of times. The J gene is TRBJ2-2, the V gene TRBV12-3 or TRBV12-4; D is unclear. Trimming cost V 5 bases and J 6 bases, with 10 bases left between them. This CDR3 is 13 amino acids long. The CDR3 coding sequence is TGTGCCAGCAGTCGGGTACGGGCCGGGGAGCTGTTTTTT. This encodes CASSRVRAGELFF.

This clonotype appeared a few times. V gene TRBV6-2 or TRBV6-3 combines with J gene TRBJ1-1; TRBD1 might be the D (5 bases). V was trimmed by 6 bases and J by 1 base, leaving 12 bases between them. The CDR3 extends over 14 amino acids. Looked up from germline, CDR1 is MNHEY and CDR2 is SVGEGT. CDR3 sequence: CASRDPRGNTEAFF. In DNA form, the CDR3 reads TGTGCCAGCAGGGACCCGAGGGGGAACACTGAAGCTTTCTTT.

The sample holds many counts of this clonotype. This chain connects TRBV6-2 or TRBV6-3 to TRBJ2-3; D gene uncertain. The V gene's germline CDR1 is MNHEY and CDR2 SVGEGT. The CDR3 has 13 amino acids. V was trimmed by 5 bases and J by 1 base, leaving 7 bases between them. The CDR3 is CASSPPGTDTQYF. In nucleotides, the CDR3 is TGTGCCAGCAGTCCACCGGGCACAGATACGCAGTATTTT.

J is TRBJ1-3 and V is TRBV29-1, with D maybe TRBD1 (5 bases). CDR3 size: 14 residues. Per the germline V gene, CDR1 is SQVTM and CDR2 is ANQGSEA. Between the trimmed V and J ends, which lost 1 base and 0 bases, there was a span of 7 bases. CDR3 in DNA: TGCAGCGTTGAAGTAGACAGCTCTGGAAACACCATATATTTT. Amino acid sequence: CSVEVDSSGNTIYF.